These T cell receptor beta chains were read from a single sample in a study of OX40 agonist ivuxolimab in advanced cancers. Sequenced by immunoSEQ multiplex PCR; TCRdb stores in-frame clones only, minus some. The sample includes about 71,000 clones, around nine tenths seen only once; the top ten take 2% to 2.5%. Material: CD4+ or CD8+ T cells sorted from blood, obtained in a trial of the OX40 agonist ivuxolimab. The receptors were sampled from an adult with an advanced solid tumor such as melanoma, head and neck, liver or kidney cancer. Both conserved end residues are part of each CDR3. Fields, in order: CDR3 length, V gene, clone size, D gene, J gene, CDR3 protein, CDR3 DNA. The D gene is left open where the match is weak. Only part of the rows carry a size: once, few, many, or a class if the clone is expanded.

15	TRBV11-2	NA	NA	TRBJ2-7	CASSLVSSRGLGKYF	TGTGCCAGCAGCTTAGTGTCATCTCGGGGTCTAGGAAAGTACTTC
13	TRBV7-9	few	NA	TRBJ1-1	CASSPQVNTEAFF	TGTGCCAGCAGCCCCCAGGTTAACACTGAAGCTTTCTTT
12	TRBV6-1	NA	NA	TRBJ1-3	CASGASGNTIYF	TGTGCCAGCGGGGCCTCTGGAAACACCATATATTTT
15	TRBV2	NA	TRBD1	TRBJ1-1	CASSRQGAQNTEAFF	TGTGCCAGCAGTAGACAGGGGGCCCAGAACACTGAAGCTTTCTTT
15	TRBV30	NA	TRBD2	TRBJ2-3	CAWSSGRAGTDTQYF	TGTGCCTGGAGTAGCGGGAGGGCCGGCACAGATACGCAGTATTTT
17	TRBV29-1	NA	TRBD2	TRBJ2-1	CSVSKYPGLEAYNEQFF	TGCAGCGTTTCCAAATACCCGGGACTAGAGGCCTACAATGAGCAGTTCTTC
15	TRBV2	few	TRBD2	TRBJ2-5	CASSEWGGLQETQYF	TGTGCCAGCAGTGAGTGGGGGGGACTTCAAGAGACCCAGTACTTC
12	TRBV5-5	NA	NA	TRBJ2-7	CASSLQGYEQYF	TGTGCCAGCAGCTTGCAAGGTTACGAGCAGTACTTC
16	TRBV7-6	NA	NA	TRBJ2-5	CASSLGPWGLQETQYF	TGTGCCAGCAGCTTAGGTCCGTGGGGACTTCAAGAGACCCAGTACTTC
16	TRBV18	once	TRBD1	TRBJ1-1	CASSRTGTVTNTEAFF	TGTGCCAGCTCACGTACCGGGACAGTTACGAACACTGAAGCTTTCTTT
15	TRBV28	NA	TRBD1	TRBJ2-7	CASSRRDRPILEQYF	TGTGCCAGCAGTCGCCGGGACAGGCCCATCCTCGAGCAGTACTTC
14	TRBV6-1	NA	NA	TRBJ2-5	CASSEGGGLETQYF	TGTGCCAGCAGTGAAGGCGGAGGGTTAGAGACCCAGTACTTC
16	TRBV18	NA	NA	TRBJ2-5	CASSPVQGSSQETQYF	TGTGCCAGCTCACCAGTTCAGGGGTCTTCTCAAGAGACCCAGTACTTC
15	TRBV4-2	NA	NA	TRBJ2-7	CASSQDTLGSYEQYF	TGTGCCAGCAGCCAAGATACGCTAGGCTCCTACGAGCAGTACTTC
15	TRBV21-1	NA	NA	TRBJ2-7	CASSKAHRGTGGQYF	TGTGCCAGCAGCAAAGCCCACAGGGGCACCGGGGGGCAGTACTTC
14	TRBV6-5	NA	TRBD1	TRBJ1-4	CASREQGVGEKLFF	TGTGCCAGCAGAGAGCAGGGGGTTGGTGAAAAACTGTTTTTT
19	TRBV6-1	NA	TRBD2	TRBJ2-3	CASSAYVLIRLAGADTQYF	TGTGCCAGCAGTGCTTACGTCCTGATTCGACTAGCGGGAGCAGATACGCAGTATTTT
15	TRBV9	NA	TRBD2	TRBJ2-1	CASSVASGRGNEQFF	TGTGCCAGCAGCGTAGCTAGCGGGAGGGGCAATGAGCAGTTCTTC
14	TRBV7-3	NA	NA	TRBJ2-1	CASSLTPKYNEQFF	TGTGCCAGCAGCTTAACCCCTAAGTACAATGAGCAGTTCTTC
12	TRBV2	NA	NA	TRBJ2-5	CASRDRKETQYF	TGTGCCAGCAGGGACAGAAAAGAGACCCAGTACTTC
13	TRBV18	NA	NA	TRBJ1-5	CASSWGLNQPQHF	TGTGCCAGCTCTTGGGGACTCAATCAGCCCCAGCATTTT
13	TRBV6-5	NA	TRBD1	TRBJ1-1	CATKDRFVTEAFF	TGTGCCACCAAGGACAGGTTTGTAACTGAAGCTTTCTTT
13	TRBV7-6	few	NA	TRBJ2-7	CASSSQKTYEQYF	TGTGCCAGCAGCTCCCAAAAGACCTACGAGCAGTACTTC
13	TRBV28	NA	NA	TRBJ1-2	CASSFQSRYGYTF	TGTGCCAGCAGCTTCCAAAGTCGCTATGGCTACACCTTC
12	TRBV10-3	NA	NA	TRBJ2-7	CAISAQTYEQYF	TGTGCCATCAGTGCTCAGACCTACGAGCAGTACTTC
14	TRBV18	NA	NA	TRBJ1-6	CASSQGGRNSPLHF	TGTGCCAGCTCACAAGGGGGTCGGAATTCACCCCTCCACTTT
12	TRBV30	NA	TRBD2	TRBJ2-7	CAWTSGSIEQYF	TGTGCCTGGACTAGCGGGAGCATCGAGCAGTACTTC
14	TRBV27	NA	NA	TRBJ1-5	CASREQGDNQPQHF	TGTGCCAGCAGGGAACAGGGAGACAATCAGCCCCAGCATTTT
14	TRBV11-3	few	NA	TRBJ2-3	CASSKRPPPDTQYF	TGTGCCAGCAGCAAGCGTCCTCCACCGGATACGCAGTATTTT
14	TRBV7-2	NA	NA	TRBJ2-4	CASSFGPIKNIQYF	TGTGCCAGCAGCTTCGGTCCCATAAAAAACATTCAGTACTTC
14	TRBV5-4	NA	NA	TRBJ2-3	CASSPGLSTDTQYF	TGTGCCAGCAGCCCAGGACTCAGCACAGATACGCAGTATTTT